A few counts support the clone carrying this T cell receptor (beta chain). This specimen comes from a study of blood T cells in healthy people across ages. A J-beta primer mix and a sample-barcoded 5' primer were used in a second PCR of about 7 to 11 cycles. TCRdb fed the 5' RACE reads into MiXCR, producing one record per CDR3 protein. The sample contains some 900,000 distinct CDR3 sequences, about 48% of which appear only once. V gave up 7 bases and J gave up 0 bases, with 13 bases separating them. CDR1 and CDR2 (germline): LNHDA, SQIVND (reference sequence). The CDR3 spans 14 residues. The TCR originated in a man aged 30 to 39 in good health. The chain carries TRBV19 and TRBJ2-7; D tentatively reads TRBD1 or TRBD2 (5 bases each). What was sequenced was blood. This chain's CDR3 is CASNGRGGSYEQYF. The CDR3 DNA sequence: TGTGCCAGTAATGGACGGGGCGGCTCCTACGAGCAGTACTTC.